The rows below give T cell receptor beta chains drawn from one sample of a study of blood T cell repertoires in COVID-19. This table comes from immunoSEQ multiplex PCR, and its TCRdb copy is limited to in-frame clones, with some not included. This table has 15,000 to 20,000 clones, about four fifths appearing once. Sequenced: peripheral blood. Source of these receptors: a man aged 35 to 55 with active or convalescent COVID-19. The CDR3 runs from the conserved cysteine through the conserved F or W. The order of the fields is CDR3 DNA, CDR3 protein, clone size, D gene, V gene, J gene. A D gene is named only where the DNA matches it firmly. Clone size is not always given. Where it is, it says once, few, many or a class for expanded clones.

CDR3 DNA: TGTGCCAGCAGCGACAGGGGTATGAACACTGAAGCTTTCTTT
CDR3 protein: CASSDRGMNTEAFF
clone size: NA
D gene: TRBD1
V gene: TRBV27
J gene: TRBJ1-1

CDR3 DNA: TGTGCCAGCAGCTGGGGGCCGCAAGAGACCCAGTACTTC
CDR3 protein: CASSWGPQETQYF
clone size: NA
D gene: NA
V gene: TRBV7-3
J gene: TRBJ2-5

CDR3 DNA: TGTGCCAGCAGCGTAGAGGGGTCACGGGCCTACAATGAGCAGTTCTTC
CDR3 protein: CASSVEGSRAYNEQFF
clone size: NA
D gene: NA
V gene: TRBV9
J gene: TRBJ2-1

CDR3 DNA: TGTGCCAGCAGTTCGGTTGAGAGGGGGCAGGACTATGGCTACACCTTC
CDR3 protein: CASSSVERGQDYGYTF
clone size: NA
D gene: TRBD1
V gene: TRBV6-5
J gene: TRBJ1-2

CDR3 DNA: TGCAGTGCTAGTCGGACAGGGGGCAATCAGCCCCAGCATTTT
CDR3 protein: CSASRTGGNQPQHF
clone size: NA
D gene: TRBD1
V gene: TRBV20-1
J gene: TRBJ1-5

CDR3 DNA: TGTGCCAGCAGCGCCGGGATCTCCACAGATACGCAGTATTTT
CDR3 protein: CASSAGISTDTQYF
clone size: NA
D gene: NA
V gene: TRBV9
J gene: TRBJ2-3

CDR3 DNA: TGTGCCAGCAGCTCCTCTGGGGCCAACGTCCTGACTTTC
CDR3 protein: CASSSSGANVLTF
clone size: NA
D gene: NA
V gene: TRBV27
J gene: TRBJ2-6

CDR3 DNA: TGTGCCATCAGTTCCGGGACAGGGGGAAATTCACCCCTCCACTTT
CDR3 protein: CAISSGTGGNSPLHF
clone size: NA
D gene: TRBD1
V gene: TRBV10-3
J gene: TRBJ1-6

CDR3 DNA: TGTGCCAGCATCCACAGGGGTCGGAAGAACTCTGAAGCTTTCTTT
CDR3 protein: CASIHRGRKNSEAFF
clone size: NA
D gene: TRBD1
V gene: TRBV6-6
J gene: TRBJ1-1

CDR3 DNA: TGTGCCAGCAGCTTGAGACAGGGTCCCTACGAGCAGTACTTC
CDR3 protein: CASSLRQGPYEQYF
clone size: NA
D gene: TRBD1
V gene: TRBV7-8
J gene: TRBJ2-7

CDR3 DNA: TGTGCCTGGAGTTTGGCGGGGGGGTGGATAGATACGCAGTATTTT
CDR3 protein: CAWSLAGGWIDTQYF
clone size: NA
D gene: TRBD2
V gene: TRBV30
J gene: TRBJ2-3

CDR3 DNA: TGTGCCAGCAGTTACTCTGGGACAGGGGGCATTTACAATGAGCAGTTCTTC
CDR3 protein: CASSYSGTGGIYNEQFF
clone size: NA
D gene: TRBD1
V gene: TRBV6-2/TRBV6-3
J gene: TRBJ2-1

CDR3 DNA: TGTGCCAGCACCCCCGCTACTAGTGTGGGACTCGAGACCCAGTACTTC
CDR3 protein: CASTPATSVGLETQYF
clone size: NA
D gene: NA
V gene: TRBV5-4
J gene: TRBJ2-5

CDR3 DNA: TGTGCCAGCAGCGCTACTAGCGGGGGATCGAATGAGCAGTTCTTC
CDR3 protein: CASSATSGGSNEQFF
clone size: NA
D gene: TRBD2
V gene: TRBV6-4
J gene: TRBJ2-1

CDR3 DNA: TGTGCCAGCAGCTTAGGACAGGGGATCTCGGGAGAGCAGTACTTC
CDR3 protein: CASSLGQGISGEQYF
clone size: NA
D gene: TRBD1
V gene: TRBV5-6
J gene: TRBJ2-7

CDR3 DNA: TGTGCCAGCAGCTATGACAGGGAATCTGGCTACACCTTC
CDR3 protein: CASSYDRESGYTF
clone size: few
D gene: TRBD1
V gene: TRBV6-6
J gene: TRBJ1-2

CDR3 DNA: TGTGCCAGTACCTTAGACAGGGGAGGTCAGCCCCAGCATTTT
CDR3 protein: CASTLDRGGQPQHF
clone size: NA
D gene: TRBD1
V gene: TRBV19
J gene: TRBJ1-5

CDR3 DNA: TGCGCCAGCAGCCAAGATATTGGGGCTGGGTATGGCTACACCTTC
CDR3 protein: CASSQDIGAGYGYTF
clone size: NA
D gene: NA
V gene: TRBV4-1
J gene: TRBJ1-2

CDR3 DNA: TGTGCCAGCAGCCGTAACGGACAGACCTACGAGCAGTACTTC
CDR3 protein: CASSRNGQTYEQYF
clone size: NA
D gene: NA
V gene: TRBV7-9
J gene: TRBJ2-7

CDR3 DNA: TGTGCCAGCAGCTTGGGACAGGGGGCGAGGAATGAGCAGTTCTTC
CDR3 protein: CASSLGQGARNEQFF
clone size: few
D gene: TRBD1
V gene: TRBV5-5
J gene: TRBJ2-1

CDR3 DNA: TGTGCCAGCAGAAGCGACACTAGCGGCAAAAACATTCAGTACTTC
CDR3 protein: CASRSDTSGKNIQYF
clone size: NA
D gene: TRBD2
V gene: TRBV6-5
J gene: TRBJ2-4

CDR3 DNA: TGTGCCAGCTCACCACGCGGATATAGGGACAGGGGACCAGATACGCAGTATTTT
CDR3 protein: CASSPRGYRDRGPDTQYF
clone size: NA
D gene: TRBD1
V gene: TRBV18
J gene: TRBJ2-3